The 4 T cell receptor beta chains presented below share a single source sample, sequenced in a study of OX40 agonist ivuxolimab in advanced cancers. The data were produced by immunoSEQ multiplex PCR, yet TCRdb's version contains in-frame clones alone and is incomplete. The sample yields more than 25,000 clones, about nine tenths seen once. This specimen consisted of CD4+ or CD8+ T cells sorted from blood, obtained in a trial of the OX40 agonist ivuxolimab. These receptor sequences come from an adult with an advanced solid tumor such as melanoma, head and neck, liver or kidney cancer.

The chain links TRBV18 to TRBJ2-5, with 7 bases identical to TRBD2. V dropped 2 bases and J dropped 4; count of bases not matched to a gene: 13. CDR1 KGHSH and CDR2 LQKENI come from the germline V gene. This CDR3 comprises 17 residues. CDR3 loop: CASSPGQAGSGAETQYF. CDR3 coding DNA: TGTGCCAGCTCACCAGGTCAGGCCGGGAGCGGGGCAGAGACCCAGTACTTC.

The chain carries TRBV19 and TRBJ1-2; the D gene is possibly TRBD1 (6 bases). V lost 7 bases and J 7 bases, leaving 13 bases between the germline ends. There are 12 residues in the CDR3. Germline loops: CDR1 LNHDA, CDR2 SQIVND (reference sequence). In DNA form, the CDR3 reads TGTGCCAGTAACACAGGGAAGCGTGGCTACACCTTC. This encodes CASNTGKRGYTF. Full variable domain (missing parts from reference TRBV19 and TRBJ1-2): DGGITQSPKYLFRKEGQNVTLSCEQNLNHDAMYWYRQDPGQGLRLIYYSQIVNDFQKGDIAEGYSVSREKKESFPLTVTSAQKNPTAFYLCASNTGKRGYTFGSGTRLTVV.

The chain joins TRBV7-6 to TRBJ2-7, with D possibly TRBD1 on 5 matching bases. This CDR3 comprises 14 residues. The V gene lost 0 bases and the J gene lost 3 bases, with 9 bases spanning the gap. Germline CDR1 reads SGHVS; CDR2 reads FNYEAQ. The CDR3 DNA sequence: TGTGCCAGCAGCTTAGCGCCAGGGATCTACGAGCAGTACTTC. Translation: CASSLAPGIYEQYF.

CDR3: CASTLGKNYGYTF. CDR3 nucleotides: TGTGCCAGCACCTTGGGGAAAAACTATGGCTACACCTTC. This chain joins TRBV11-1 and TRBJ1-2; D gene ambiguous. Trimming took 7 bases from V and 2 from J, leaving 11 bases between them. CDR3 size: 13 residues. Germline assignment: CDR1 SGHAT and CDR2 FQDESV (reference sequence).